Below, one TCR beta chain is given with its context. This sample was taken from a study of cytomegalovirus exposure and HLA in healthy donors. PCR used 60 Vbeta primers and 13 Jbeta primers. Sequencing used immunoSEQ multiplex PCR; TCRdb keeps in-frame clones, though not all of them. The data hold approximately 120,000 clones, with 73% observed a single time. What was sequenced was PBMCs. This clonotype was obtained from a man aged 60 to 69 in good health and CMV-seropositive.

CDR3 amino acids: CASRKEVGGGYTF. CDR3 coding DNA: TGTGCCAGCAGGAAGGAGGTTGGAGGAGGCTACACCTTC. The chain recombines TRBV6-5 with TRBJ1-2, with D unresolved. The germline V gene has CDR1 MNHEY and CDR2 SVGAGI. V shed 6 bases and J shed 8 bases, with 16 bases lying between them. There are 13 residues in the CDR3.